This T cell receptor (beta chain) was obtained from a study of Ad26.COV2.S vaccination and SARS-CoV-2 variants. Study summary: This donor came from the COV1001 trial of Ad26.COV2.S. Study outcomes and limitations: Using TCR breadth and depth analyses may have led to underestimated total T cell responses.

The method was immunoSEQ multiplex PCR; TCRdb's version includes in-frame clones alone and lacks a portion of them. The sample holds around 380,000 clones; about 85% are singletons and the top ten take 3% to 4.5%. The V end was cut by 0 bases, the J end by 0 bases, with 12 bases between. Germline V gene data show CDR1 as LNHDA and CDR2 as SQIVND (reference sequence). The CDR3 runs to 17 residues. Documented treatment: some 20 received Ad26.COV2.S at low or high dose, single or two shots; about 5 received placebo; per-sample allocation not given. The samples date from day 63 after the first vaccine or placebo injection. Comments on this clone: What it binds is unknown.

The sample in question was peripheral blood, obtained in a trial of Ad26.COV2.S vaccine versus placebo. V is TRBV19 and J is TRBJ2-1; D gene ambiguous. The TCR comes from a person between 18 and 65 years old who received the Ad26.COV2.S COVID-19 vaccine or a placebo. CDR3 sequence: CASSIDRPQSSYNEQFF. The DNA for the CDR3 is TGTGCCAGTAGTATAGATCGGCCTCAGAGCTCCTACAATGAGCAGTTCTTC.